This T cell receptor (beta chain) was captured by sequencing in a study of shared clonotypes between healthy human individuals. About the study: Plates per donor: three CD4 naive, three CD4 memory, two CD8 naive, one CD8 memory.

CD45RO+ cells joined CCR7-negative CD45RA+ TemRA cells to form CD8 memory. Sequenced by immunoSEQ multiplex PCR; TCRdb stores in-frame clones only, minus some. The data contain under 350,000 clones, roughly 84% of them seen just once; the ten biggest clones take up about 16%. Germline CDR1 is PRHDT and CDR2 is FYEKMQ (reference sequence). Between the trimmed V and J ends, which lost 7 bases and 4 bases, there was a span of 11 bases. The CDR3 totals 13 residues. Sequencing input: memory CD8+ T cells sorted from blood. The subset: CD45RO+ cells pooled with CCR7-negative TemRA cells. The source is a man in his late teens or twenties in good health. This chain uses TRBV13 with TRBJ2-1; no reliable D call. The CDR3 DNA reads as TGTGCCAGCACAACTCCAGAGTACAATGAGCAGTTCTTC. Protein product: CASTTPEYNEQFF.